This TCR beta chain was documented in a study of T-cell reconstitution after alpha-beta-depleted transplantation in children. Unique molecular identifiers were incorporated when the TCRbeta library was constructed. TCRdb redid the calling of the PCR reads with MiXCR, one entry per CDR3 protein. The sample carries 330,000 or so distinct CDR3 sequences, 10% recorded once. The CDR3 has 20 amino acids. V dropped 4 bases and J dropped 6; count of bases not matched to a gene: 18. The germline CDR1 and CDR2 sequences are SGHRS and YFSETQ. The chain recombines TRBV5-1 with TRBJ2-1; 14 bases match TRBD2. The clonotype comes from a boy younger than two with acute myeloid leukemia, due to receive a stem cell transplant. The sample here was PBMCs, taken before TCRalphabeta/CD19-depleted stem cell transplant. The CDR3 protein is CASSLTYPGLAGVPRNEQFF. CDR3 coding DNA: TGCGCCAGCAGCCTTACGTACCCGGGACTAGCGGGGGTCCCTCGCAATGAGCAGTTCTTC. Filled out from reference TRBV5-1 and TRBJ2-1, the complete variable domain reads KAGVTQTPRYLIKTRGQQVTLSCSPISGHRSVSWYQQTPGQGLQFLFEYFSETQRNKGNFPGRFSGRQFSNSRSEMNVSTLELGDSALYLCASSLTYPGLAGVPRNEQFFGPGTRLTVL.